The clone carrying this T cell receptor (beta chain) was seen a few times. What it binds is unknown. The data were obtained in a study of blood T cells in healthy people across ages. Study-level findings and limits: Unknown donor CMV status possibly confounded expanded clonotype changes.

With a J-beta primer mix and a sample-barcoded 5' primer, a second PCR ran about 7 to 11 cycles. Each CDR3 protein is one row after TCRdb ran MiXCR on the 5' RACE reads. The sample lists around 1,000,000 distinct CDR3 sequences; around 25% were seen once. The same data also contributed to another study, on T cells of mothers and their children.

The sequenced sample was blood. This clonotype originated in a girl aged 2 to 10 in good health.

In DNA, the CDR3 is TGTGCCAGCACCCCTAGCGGGAGGGGCAATGAGCAGTTCTTC. Its protein product is CASTPSGRGNEQFF. The chain has TRBV27 and TRBJ2-1, with 12 bases identical to TRBD2. The CDR3 consists of 14 residues. Germline CDR1 is MNHEY and CDR2 is SMNVEV (reference sequence). V lost 7 bases to trimming and J lost 6 bases; unmatched junction nucleotides: 4.